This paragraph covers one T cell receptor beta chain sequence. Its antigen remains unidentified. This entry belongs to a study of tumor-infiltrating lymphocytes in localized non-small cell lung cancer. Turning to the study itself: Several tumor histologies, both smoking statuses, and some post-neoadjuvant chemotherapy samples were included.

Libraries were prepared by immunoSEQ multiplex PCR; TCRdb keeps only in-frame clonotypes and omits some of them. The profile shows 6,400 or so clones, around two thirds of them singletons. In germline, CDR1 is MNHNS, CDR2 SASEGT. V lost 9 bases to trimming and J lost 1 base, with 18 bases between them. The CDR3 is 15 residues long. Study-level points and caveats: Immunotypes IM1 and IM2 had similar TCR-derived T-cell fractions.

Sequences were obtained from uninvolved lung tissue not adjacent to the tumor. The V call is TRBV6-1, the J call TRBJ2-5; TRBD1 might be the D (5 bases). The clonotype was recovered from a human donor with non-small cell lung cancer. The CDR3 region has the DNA TGTGCCAGTGCAATGACACAGGTCCTCCAAGAGACCCAGTACTTC. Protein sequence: CASAMTQVLQETQYF.